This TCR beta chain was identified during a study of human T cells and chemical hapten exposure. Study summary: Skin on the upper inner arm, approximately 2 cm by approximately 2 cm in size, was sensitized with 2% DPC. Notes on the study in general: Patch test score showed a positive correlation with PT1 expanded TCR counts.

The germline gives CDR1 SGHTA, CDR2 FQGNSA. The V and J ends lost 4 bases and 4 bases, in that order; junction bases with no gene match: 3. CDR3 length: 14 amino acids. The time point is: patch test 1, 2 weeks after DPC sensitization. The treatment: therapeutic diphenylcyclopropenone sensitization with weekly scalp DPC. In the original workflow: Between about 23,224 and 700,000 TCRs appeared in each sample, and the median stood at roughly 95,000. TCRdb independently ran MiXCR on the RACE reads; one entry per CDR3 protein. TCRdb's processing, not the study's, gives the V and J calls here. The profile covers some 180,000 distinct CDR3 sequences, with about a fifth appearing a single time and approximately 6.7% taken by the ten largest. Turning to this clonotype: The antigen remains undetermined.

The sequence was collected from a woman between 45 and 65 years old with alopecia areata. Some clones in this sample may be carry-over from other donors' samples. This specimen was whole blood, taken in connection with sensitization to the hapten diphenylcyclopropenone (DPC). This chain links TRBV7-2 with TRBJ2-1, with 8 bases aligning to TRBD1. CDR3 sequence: CASSSGQVYNEQFF. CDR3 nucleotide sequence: TGTGCCAGCAGCTCGGGACAGGTGTACAATGAGCAGTTCTTC.